Below are 2 T cell receptor beta chains sequenced from a single sample in a study of T-cell reconstitution after alpha-beta-depleted transplantation in children. TCRbeta library construction was performed incorporating unique molecular identifiers. TCRdb recomputed calls from the PCR reads with MiXCR, one row per CDR3 protein. The sample includes some 340,000 distinct CDR3 sequences, approximately 10% of them seen just once. The starting material was PBMCs from the stem cell graft donor, obtained from the stem cell graft. Receptors were obtained from a human donor who donated a stem cell graft to a child with acute lymphoblastic leukemia.

This clonotype has at least ten counts. J is TRBJ2-5 and V is TRBV15; perhaps TRBD2 as D (5 bases). Germline V gene lookup returns CDR1 LNHNV and CDR2 YYDKDF (reference sequence). CDR3 length: 13 residues. V was trimmed by 3 bases and J by 5 bases, leaving 10 bases between them. CDR3 bases: TGTGCCACCAGCAGCGGGGTCCGTGAGACCCAGTACTTC. Its protein product is CATSSGVRETQYF.

This clonotype occurred many times. The chain links TRBV27 to TRBJ2-7; 7 bases align to TRBD2. The CDR3 sequence is 16 residues long. Germline CDR1 and CDR2: MNHEY and SMNVEV (reference sequence). J gave up 4 bases and V 5 bases, and 14 bases lay outside the gene matches. CDR3 sequence reads: CASSRVGTFSGYEQYF. DNA of the CDR3: TGTGCCAGCAGTCGAGTCGGCACCTTTAGCGGGTACGAGCAGTACTTC.